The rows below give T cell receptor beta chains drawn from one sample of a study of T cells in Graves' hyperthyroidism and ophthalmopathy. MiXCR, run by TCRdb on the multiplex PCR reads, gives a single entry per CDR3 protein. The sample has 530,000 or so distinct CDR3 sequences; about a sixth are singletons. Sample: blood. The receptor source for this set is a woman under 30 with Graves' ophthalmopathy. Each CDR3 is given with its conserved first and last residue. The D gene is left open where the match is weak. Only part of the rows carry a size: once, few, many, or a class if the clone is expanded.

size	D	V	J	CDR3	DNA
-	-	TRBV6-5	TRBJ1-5	CASSYSAFGNSNQPQHF	TGTGCCAGCAGTTACTCCGCATTTGGGAATAGCAATCAGCCCCAGCATTTT
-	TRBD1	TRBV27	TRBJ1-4	CASSSLDRANEKLFF	TGTGCCAGCAGTTCGTTGGACAGGGCGAATGAAAAACTGTTTTTT
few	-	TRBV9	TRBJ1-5	CASSLQGSSDQPQHF	TGTGCCAGCAGTCTTCAGGGGTCCTCCGATCAGCCCCAGCATTTT
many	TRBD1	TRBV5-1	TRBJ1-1	CASSLRTGRANTEAFF	TGCGCCAGCAGCCTTAGGACAGGGCGAGCTAACACTGAAGCTTTCTTT
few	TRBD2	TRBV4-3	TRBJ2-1	CASSQGREGYNEQFF	TGCGCCAGCAGCCAAGGGCGGGAGGGCTACAATGAGCAGTTCTTC
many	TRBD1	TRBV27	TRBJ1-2	CASSTTGFYGYTF	TGTGCCAGCAGCACGACAGGGTTCTATGGCTACACCTTC
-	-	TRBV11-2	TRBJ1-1	CASSLSSGGGDTEAFF	TGTGCCAGCAGCTTGTCCTCAGGCGGGGGGGACACTGAAGCTTTCTTT
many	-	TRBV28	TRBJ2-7	CATMDASYEQYF	TGTGCCACCATGGACGCCTCCTACGAGCAGTACTTC
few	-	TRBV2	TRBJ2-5	CATSDGGGQETQYF	TGTGCCACCAGTGATGGGGGCGGCCAAGAGACCCAGTACTTC
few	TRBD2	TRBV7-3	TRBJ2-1	CASSLVSTSDYNEQFF	TGTGCCAGCAGCTTAGTGAGCACTAGCGATTACAATGAGCAGTTCTTC
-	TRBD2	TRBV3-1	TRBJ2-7	CASRPGTSGRGGEQYF	TGTGCCAGCAGGCCCGGGACTAGCGGGAGAGGGGGCGAGCAGTACTTC
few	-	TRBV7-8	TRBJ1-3	CASSLVGNSGNTIYF	TGTGCCAGCAGCTTAGTCGGAAACTCTGGAAACACCATATATTTT
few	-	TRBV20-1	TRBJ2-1	CSATLLELQRNEQFF	TGCAGTGCTACTTTGCTGGAACTACAGCGGAATGAGCAGTTCTTC
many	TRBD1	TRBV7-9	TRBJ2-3	CASSEWGTGGLTRPHTDTQYF	TGTGCCAGCAGCGAGTGGGGGACAGGGGGTCTTACCAGGCCCCACACAGATACGCAGTATTTT
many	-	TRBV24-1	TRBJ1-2	CATSDRDIPIHGYTF	TGTGCCACCAGTGATCGGGACATCCCTATCCATGGCTACACCTTC
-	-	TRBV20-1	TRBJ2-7	CSARDQLGDACEQYF	TGCAGTGCTAGAGATCAGCTCGGTGACGCCTGCGAGCAGTACTTC
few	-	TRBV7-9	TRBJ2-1	CASRKDSNEQFF	TGTGCCAGCAGAAAGGACAGCAATGAGCAGTTCTTC
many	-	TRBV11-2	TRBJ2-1	CASSLDLWIVEKANEQFF	TGTGCCAGCAGCTTAGATCTCTGGATTGTCGAAAAGGCCAATGAGCAGTTCTTC
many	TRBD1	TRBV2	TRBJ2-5	CASSGTGSGETQYF	TGTGCCAGCAGTGGGACAGGGTCAGGGGAGACCCAGTACTTC
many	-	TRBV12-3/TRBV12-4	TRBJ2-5	CASSFSDSQETQYF	TGTGCCAGCAGTTTCAGCGATTCGCAAGAGACCCAGTACTTC
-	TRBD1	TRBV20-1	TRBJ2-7	CSARAGGSPGQGAYEQYF	TGCAGTGCTAGAGCCGGGGGGTCTCCGGGACAGGGGGCCTACGAGCAGTACTTC
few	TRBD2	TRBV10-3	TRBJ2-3	CAISGKFAGGPADTQYF	TGTGCCATCAGTGGGAAATTTGCGGGAGGGCCTGCAGATACGCAGTATTTT
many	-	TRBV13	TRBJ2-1	CASSLRIGRASSYNEQFF	TGTGCCAGCAGCTTACGAATAGGCAGGGCTAGCTCCTACAATGAGCAGTTCTTC
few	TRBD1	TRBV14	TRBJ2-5	CASSQFRGPETQYF	TGTGCCAGCAGCCAATTCAGGGGGCCAGAGACCCAGTACTTC
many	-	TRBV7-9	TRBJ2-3	CASSLAEGSNTQYF	TGTGCCAGCAGCTTAGCAGAGGGTAGCAATACGCAGTATTTT
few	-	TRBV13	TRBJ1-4	CASSLGGSPGPSGEKLFF	TGTGCCAGCAGCTTAGGAGGATCCCCGGGACCAAGCGGTGAAAAACTGTTTTTT
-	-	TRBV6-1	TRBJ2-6	CASSPGTTGANVLTF	TGTGCCAGCAGCCCAGGGACAACTGGGGCCAACGTCCTGACTTTC
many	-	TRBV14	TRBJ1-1	CASSQEKGGTVNTEAFF	TGTGCCAGCAGCCAAGAAAAAGGGGGGACGGTGAACACTGAAGCTTTCTTT
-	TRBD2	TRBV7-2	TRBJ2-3	CASRPLAGVTDTQYF	TGTGCCAGCAGACCCCTAGCGGGGGTTACAGATACGCAGTATTTT
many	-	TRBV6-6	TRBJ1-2	CASSYGTPGSDYGYTF	TGTGCCAGCAGTTACGGGACACCAGGAAGTGACTATGGCTACACCTTC
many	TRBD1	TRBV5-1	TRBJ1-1	CASSGQGDTEAFF	TGCGCCAGCAGTGGGCAGGGGGACACTGAAGCTTTCTTT